The TCR beta chain described here comes from a study of blood T cell repertoires in COVID-19. Study-wide background: Italy, Spain and the United States were the sources of the convalescent and acute COVID-19 samples. Nucleic acid was either cDNA or gDNA, and it came from T cells, B-cell-depleted T cells, or PBMCs.

The CDR3 length is 15 residues. V was cut by 1 base and J by 0 bases, with 10 bases left in between. Germline CDR1 and CDR2: SGHRS and YFSETQ. This clone was detected ten times or more. In the original workflow: Cell counts per sample came from amplifying reference gene primers. Assay: immunoSEQ multiplex PCR; the TCRdb copy retains only in-frame clones and omits some. V and J calls and clone size are given by that table; D and trimming were obtained from the DNA. The sample holds over 150,000 clones, roughly 84% seen once. This receptor was obtained from a woman aged 80 or over with active or convalescent COVID-19. The sequencing sample was made of peripheral blood. The chain has TRBV5-1 and TRBJ1-1; D unresolved. The DNA of the CDR3 is TGCGCCAGCAGCTTGAATCCAGGTATGAACACTGAAGCTTTCTTT. Its translation: CASSLNPGMNTEAFF.